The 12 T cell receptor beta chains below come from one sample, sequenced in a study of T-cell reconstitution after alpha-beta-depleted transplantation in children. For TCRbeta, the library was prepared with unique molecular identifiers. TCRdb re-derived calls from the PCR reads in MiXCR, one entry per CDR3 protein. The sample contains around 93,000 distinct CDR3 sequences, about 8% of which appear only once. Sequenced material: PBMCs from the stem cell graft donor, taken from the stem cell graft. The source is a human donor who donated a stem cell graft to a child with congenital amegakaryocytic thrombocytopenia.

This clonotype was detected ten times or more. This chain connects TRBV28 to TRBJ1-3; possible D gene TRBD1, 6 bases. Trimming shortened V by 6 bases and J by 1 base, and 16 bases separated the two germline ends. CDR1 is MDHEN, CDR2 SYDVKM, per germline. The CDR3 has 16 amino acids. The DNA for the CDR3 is TGTGCCAGCAGCCTCGGACAGCGCCCTTCTGGAAACACCATATATTTT. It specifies CASSLGQRPSGNTIYF.

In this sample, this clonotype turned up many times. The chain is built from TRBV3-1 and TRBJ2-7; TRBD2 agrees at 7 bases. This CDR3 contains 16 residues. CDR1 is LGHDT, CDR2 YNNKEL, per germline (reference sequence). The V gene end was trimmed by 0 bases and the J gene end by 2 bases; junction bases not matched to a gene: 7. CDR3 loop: CASSQDRSGTPYEQYF. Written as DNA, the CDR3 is TGTGCCAGCAGCCAAGATCGGAGCGGGACCCCCTACGAGCAGTACTTC.

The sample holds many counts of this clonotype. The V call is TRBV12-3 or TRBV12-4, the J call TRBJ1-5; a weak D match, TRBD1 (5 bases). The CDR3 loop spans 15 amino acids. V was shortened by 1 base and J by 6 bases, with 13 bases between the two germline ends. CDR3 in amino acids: CASSLGVGVGQPQHF. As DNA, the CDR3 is TGTGCCAGCAGTTTAGGGGTGGGGGTTGGTCAGCCCCAGCATTTT.

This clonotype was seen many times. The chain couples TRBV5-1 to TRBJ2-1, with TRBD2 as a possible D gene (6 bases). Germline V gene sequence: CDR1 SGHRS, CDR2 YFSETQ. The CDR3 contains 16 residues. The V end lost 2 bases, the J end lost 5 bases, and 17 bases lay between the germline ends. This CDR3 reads CASSFSPGGEDNEQFF. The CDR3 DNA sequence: TGCGCCAGCAGCTTTAGTCCGGGCGGGGAGGACAATGAGCAGTTCTTC. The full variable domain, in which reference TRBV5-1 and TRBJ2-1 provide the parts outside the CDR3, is KAGVTQTPRYLIKTRGQQVTLSCSPISGHRSVSWYQQTPGQGLQFLFEYFSETQRNKGNFPGRFSGRQFSNSRSEMNVSTLELGDSALYLCASSFSPGGEDNEQFFGPGTRLTVL.

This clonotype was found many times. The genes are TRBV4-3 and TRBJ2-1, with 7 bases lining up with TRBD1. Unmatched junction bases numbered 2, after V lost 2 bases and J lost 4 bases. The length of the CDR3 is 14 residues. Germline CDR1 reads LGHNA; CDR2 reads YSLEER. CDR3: CASSQTGVYNEQFF. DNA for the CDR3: TGCGCCAGCAGCCAAACAGGGGTATACAATGAGCAGTTCTTC.

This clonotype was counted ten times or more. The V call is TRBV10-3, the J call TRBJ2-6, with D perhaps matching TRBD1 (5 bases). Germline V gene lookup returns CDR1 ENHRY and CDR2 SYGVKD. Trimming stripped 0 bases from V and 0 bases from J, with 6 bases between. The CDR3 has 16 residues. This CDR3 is CAISESTASGANVLTF. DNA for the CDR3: TGTGCCATCAGTGAGTCGACAGCCTCTGGGGCCAACGTCCTGACTTTC.

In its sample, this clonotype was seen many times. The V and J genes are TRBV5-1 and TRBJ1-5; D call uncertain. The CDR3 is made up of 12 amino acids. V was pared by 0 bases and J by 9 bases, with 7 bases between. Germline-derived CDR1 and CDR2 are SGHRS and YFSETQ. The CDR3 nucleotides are TGCGCCAGCAGCTTGGAAGGTCCGCCCCAGCATTTT. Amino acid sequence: CASSLEGPPQHF.

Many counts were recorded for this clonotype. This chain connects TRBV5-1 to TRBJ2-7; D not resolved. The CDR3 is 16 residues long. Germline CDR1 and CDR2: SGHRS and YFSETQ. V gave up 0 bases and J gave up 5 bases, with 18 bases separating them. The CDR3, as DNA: TGCGCCAGCAGCTTGGCCTATGGCAGCAATATCCACGAGCAGTACTTC. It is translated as CASSLAYGSNIHEQYF.

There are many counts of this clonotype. This chain's CDR3 is CASSLSLAGGLGQYF. The DNA for the CDR3 is TGTGCCAGCAGCTTAAGTCTAGCGGGAGGCCTGGGGCAGTACTTC. The rearrangement uses TRBV7-2 and TRBJ2-7, with 11 positions matching TRBD2. Germline V lookup: CDR1 SGHTA, CDR2 FQGNSA. Unmatched junction bases numbered 9, after V lost 2 bases and J lost 9 bases. This CDR3 region has 15 residues.

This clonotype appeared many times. This chain's CDR3 is CSARDSVPGWSDTQYF. In nucleotides, the CDR3 is TGCAGTGCTAGAGATAGTGTCCCCGGATGGTCAGATACGCAGTATTTT. The chain carries TRBV20-1 and TRBJ2-3; the D is unclear. The CDR3 covers 16 residues. The germline V and J ends were trimmed by 0 bases and 4 bases, with 17 bases remaining between them. The germline gives CDR1 DFQATT, CDR2 SNEGSKA (reference sequence).

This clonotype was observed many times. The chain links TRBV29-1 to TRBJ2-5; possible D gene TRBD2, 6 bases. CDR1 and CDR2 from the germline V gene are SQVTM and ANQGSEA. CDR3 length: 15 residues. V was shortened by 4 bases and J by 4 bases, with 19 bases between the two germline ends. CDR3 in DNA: TGCAGCGTTGGGACTACACCAACATTCGGAGAGACCCAGTACTTC. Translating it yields CSVGTTPTFGETQYF.

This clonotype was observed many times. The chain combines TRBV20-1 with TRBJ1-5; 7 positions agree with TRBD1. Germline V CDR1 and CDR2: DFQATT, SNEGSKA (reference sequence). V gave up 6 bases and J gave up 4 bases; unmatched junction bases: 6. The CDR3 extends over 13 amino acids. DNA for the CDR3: TGCAGTGCCATAGGGGGCGGAAATCAGCCCCAGCATTTT. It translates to CSAIGGGNQPQHF.